This TCR beta chain was sequenced during a study of shared clonotypes between healthy human individuals. TCRdb's table, derived via immunoSEQ multiplex PCR, lists solely in-frame clones and lacks some. Of around 1.9 million clones in the sample, approximately 94% were seen once. Whole-study findings and limits: In contrast to clonotypes shared by all four donors, non-shared clonotypes had lower generation probabilities.

Germline CDR1 MNHEY, CDR2 SMNVEV (reference sequence). Trimming at V came to 5 bases and at J to 2 bases, leaving 2 bases not matched to a gene. This CDR3 spans 14 amino acids. Naive CD8 isolation took CD45RO-negative cells positively selected for CCR7 and excluded terminally differentiated effector memory CD45RA+ cells. Turning to this clone: Its antigen is unidentified. This CDR3 is also generated by other DNA sequences in the sample.

The chain employs TRBV27 and TRBJ2-7; 11 bases match TRBD1. Material for sequencing was naive CD8+ T cells from PBMCs. The receptor was derived from a man in his late teens or twenties in good health. Some clones in this sample may be carry-over from other donors' samples. CDR3 DNA sequence: TGTGCCAGCAGTCGGACAGGGGGCGCCTACGAGCAGTACTTC. Its translation is CASSRTGGAYEQYF.